This T cell receptor (beta chain) was identified in a study of metastatic and nonmetastatic thyroid tumors. Study-level points and caveats: Significantly higher TCR beta diversity was reportedly seen in malignant thyroid tumors than benign nodules, in blood and tumor.

This clone was counted a few times. Its antigen remains unknown. Relative to the germline gene, one junction end is altered; a read error may explain this. In the source study's methods: Clinicopathological groups differed in CDR3, with these differences serving to build a distant-metastasis classifier for papillary thyroid cancer. MiXCR re-clonotyped the PCR reads for TCRdb. TCRdb's processing, not the authors', yielded these V and J calls. This sample yields about 40,000 clones, of which less than 20% are seen a single time; less than 4.5% belongs to the top ten. None of the patients had undergone any treatment ahead of thyroid surgery. The specimen was blood. The clonotype originates from a female donor with papillary thyroid cancer or a benign thyroid nodule (not recorded which). Some clones in this sample may be carry-over from other donors' samples.

The CDR3 DNA reads TGTGCCAGCATGGCGGGACTCTCTGGTGCCAACGTCCTTACTTTC. Amino acids: CASMAGLSGANVLTF. This rearrangement joins TRBV27 to TRBJ2-6, with D perhaps matching TRBD2 (6 bases). The CDR3 is 15 amino acids. The germline V gene has CDR1 MNHEY and CDR2 SMNVEV (reference sequence).